This TCR beta chain was sequenced during a study of blood T cell repertoires in COVID-19. The overall study: Material from acute and convalescent COVID-19 was sourced from the United States, Italy and Spain. T cells, B-cell-depleted T cells, or PBMCs supplied cDNA or gDNA.

Per the germline V gene, CDR1 is SGHTS and CDR2 is YDEGEE. The CDR3 covers 14 residues. The V gene end was trimmed by 5 bases and the J gene end by 1 base; junction bases not matched to a gene: 5. As originally analysed: For nucleated cells, counts were estimated from reference gene primer amplification. Repertoires were generated with immunoSEQ multiplex PCR, while TCRdb's copy carries only in-frame clones and drops some. That table supplies the V and J calls and clone size; D and trimming were determined from the DNA. The data contain about 70,000 clones, roughly 82% of them singletons. The sequencing sample was made of peripheral blood. This sequence originates from a woman aged 55-69 years with acute or convalescent COVID-19. The V call is TRBV5-8, the J call TRBJ2-7; 8 bases fit TRBD1. Here the CDR3 reads CASRLGQVSYEQYF. The CDR3 nucleotides are TGTGCCAGCAGACTGGGACAGGTTTCCTACGAGCAGTACTTC.